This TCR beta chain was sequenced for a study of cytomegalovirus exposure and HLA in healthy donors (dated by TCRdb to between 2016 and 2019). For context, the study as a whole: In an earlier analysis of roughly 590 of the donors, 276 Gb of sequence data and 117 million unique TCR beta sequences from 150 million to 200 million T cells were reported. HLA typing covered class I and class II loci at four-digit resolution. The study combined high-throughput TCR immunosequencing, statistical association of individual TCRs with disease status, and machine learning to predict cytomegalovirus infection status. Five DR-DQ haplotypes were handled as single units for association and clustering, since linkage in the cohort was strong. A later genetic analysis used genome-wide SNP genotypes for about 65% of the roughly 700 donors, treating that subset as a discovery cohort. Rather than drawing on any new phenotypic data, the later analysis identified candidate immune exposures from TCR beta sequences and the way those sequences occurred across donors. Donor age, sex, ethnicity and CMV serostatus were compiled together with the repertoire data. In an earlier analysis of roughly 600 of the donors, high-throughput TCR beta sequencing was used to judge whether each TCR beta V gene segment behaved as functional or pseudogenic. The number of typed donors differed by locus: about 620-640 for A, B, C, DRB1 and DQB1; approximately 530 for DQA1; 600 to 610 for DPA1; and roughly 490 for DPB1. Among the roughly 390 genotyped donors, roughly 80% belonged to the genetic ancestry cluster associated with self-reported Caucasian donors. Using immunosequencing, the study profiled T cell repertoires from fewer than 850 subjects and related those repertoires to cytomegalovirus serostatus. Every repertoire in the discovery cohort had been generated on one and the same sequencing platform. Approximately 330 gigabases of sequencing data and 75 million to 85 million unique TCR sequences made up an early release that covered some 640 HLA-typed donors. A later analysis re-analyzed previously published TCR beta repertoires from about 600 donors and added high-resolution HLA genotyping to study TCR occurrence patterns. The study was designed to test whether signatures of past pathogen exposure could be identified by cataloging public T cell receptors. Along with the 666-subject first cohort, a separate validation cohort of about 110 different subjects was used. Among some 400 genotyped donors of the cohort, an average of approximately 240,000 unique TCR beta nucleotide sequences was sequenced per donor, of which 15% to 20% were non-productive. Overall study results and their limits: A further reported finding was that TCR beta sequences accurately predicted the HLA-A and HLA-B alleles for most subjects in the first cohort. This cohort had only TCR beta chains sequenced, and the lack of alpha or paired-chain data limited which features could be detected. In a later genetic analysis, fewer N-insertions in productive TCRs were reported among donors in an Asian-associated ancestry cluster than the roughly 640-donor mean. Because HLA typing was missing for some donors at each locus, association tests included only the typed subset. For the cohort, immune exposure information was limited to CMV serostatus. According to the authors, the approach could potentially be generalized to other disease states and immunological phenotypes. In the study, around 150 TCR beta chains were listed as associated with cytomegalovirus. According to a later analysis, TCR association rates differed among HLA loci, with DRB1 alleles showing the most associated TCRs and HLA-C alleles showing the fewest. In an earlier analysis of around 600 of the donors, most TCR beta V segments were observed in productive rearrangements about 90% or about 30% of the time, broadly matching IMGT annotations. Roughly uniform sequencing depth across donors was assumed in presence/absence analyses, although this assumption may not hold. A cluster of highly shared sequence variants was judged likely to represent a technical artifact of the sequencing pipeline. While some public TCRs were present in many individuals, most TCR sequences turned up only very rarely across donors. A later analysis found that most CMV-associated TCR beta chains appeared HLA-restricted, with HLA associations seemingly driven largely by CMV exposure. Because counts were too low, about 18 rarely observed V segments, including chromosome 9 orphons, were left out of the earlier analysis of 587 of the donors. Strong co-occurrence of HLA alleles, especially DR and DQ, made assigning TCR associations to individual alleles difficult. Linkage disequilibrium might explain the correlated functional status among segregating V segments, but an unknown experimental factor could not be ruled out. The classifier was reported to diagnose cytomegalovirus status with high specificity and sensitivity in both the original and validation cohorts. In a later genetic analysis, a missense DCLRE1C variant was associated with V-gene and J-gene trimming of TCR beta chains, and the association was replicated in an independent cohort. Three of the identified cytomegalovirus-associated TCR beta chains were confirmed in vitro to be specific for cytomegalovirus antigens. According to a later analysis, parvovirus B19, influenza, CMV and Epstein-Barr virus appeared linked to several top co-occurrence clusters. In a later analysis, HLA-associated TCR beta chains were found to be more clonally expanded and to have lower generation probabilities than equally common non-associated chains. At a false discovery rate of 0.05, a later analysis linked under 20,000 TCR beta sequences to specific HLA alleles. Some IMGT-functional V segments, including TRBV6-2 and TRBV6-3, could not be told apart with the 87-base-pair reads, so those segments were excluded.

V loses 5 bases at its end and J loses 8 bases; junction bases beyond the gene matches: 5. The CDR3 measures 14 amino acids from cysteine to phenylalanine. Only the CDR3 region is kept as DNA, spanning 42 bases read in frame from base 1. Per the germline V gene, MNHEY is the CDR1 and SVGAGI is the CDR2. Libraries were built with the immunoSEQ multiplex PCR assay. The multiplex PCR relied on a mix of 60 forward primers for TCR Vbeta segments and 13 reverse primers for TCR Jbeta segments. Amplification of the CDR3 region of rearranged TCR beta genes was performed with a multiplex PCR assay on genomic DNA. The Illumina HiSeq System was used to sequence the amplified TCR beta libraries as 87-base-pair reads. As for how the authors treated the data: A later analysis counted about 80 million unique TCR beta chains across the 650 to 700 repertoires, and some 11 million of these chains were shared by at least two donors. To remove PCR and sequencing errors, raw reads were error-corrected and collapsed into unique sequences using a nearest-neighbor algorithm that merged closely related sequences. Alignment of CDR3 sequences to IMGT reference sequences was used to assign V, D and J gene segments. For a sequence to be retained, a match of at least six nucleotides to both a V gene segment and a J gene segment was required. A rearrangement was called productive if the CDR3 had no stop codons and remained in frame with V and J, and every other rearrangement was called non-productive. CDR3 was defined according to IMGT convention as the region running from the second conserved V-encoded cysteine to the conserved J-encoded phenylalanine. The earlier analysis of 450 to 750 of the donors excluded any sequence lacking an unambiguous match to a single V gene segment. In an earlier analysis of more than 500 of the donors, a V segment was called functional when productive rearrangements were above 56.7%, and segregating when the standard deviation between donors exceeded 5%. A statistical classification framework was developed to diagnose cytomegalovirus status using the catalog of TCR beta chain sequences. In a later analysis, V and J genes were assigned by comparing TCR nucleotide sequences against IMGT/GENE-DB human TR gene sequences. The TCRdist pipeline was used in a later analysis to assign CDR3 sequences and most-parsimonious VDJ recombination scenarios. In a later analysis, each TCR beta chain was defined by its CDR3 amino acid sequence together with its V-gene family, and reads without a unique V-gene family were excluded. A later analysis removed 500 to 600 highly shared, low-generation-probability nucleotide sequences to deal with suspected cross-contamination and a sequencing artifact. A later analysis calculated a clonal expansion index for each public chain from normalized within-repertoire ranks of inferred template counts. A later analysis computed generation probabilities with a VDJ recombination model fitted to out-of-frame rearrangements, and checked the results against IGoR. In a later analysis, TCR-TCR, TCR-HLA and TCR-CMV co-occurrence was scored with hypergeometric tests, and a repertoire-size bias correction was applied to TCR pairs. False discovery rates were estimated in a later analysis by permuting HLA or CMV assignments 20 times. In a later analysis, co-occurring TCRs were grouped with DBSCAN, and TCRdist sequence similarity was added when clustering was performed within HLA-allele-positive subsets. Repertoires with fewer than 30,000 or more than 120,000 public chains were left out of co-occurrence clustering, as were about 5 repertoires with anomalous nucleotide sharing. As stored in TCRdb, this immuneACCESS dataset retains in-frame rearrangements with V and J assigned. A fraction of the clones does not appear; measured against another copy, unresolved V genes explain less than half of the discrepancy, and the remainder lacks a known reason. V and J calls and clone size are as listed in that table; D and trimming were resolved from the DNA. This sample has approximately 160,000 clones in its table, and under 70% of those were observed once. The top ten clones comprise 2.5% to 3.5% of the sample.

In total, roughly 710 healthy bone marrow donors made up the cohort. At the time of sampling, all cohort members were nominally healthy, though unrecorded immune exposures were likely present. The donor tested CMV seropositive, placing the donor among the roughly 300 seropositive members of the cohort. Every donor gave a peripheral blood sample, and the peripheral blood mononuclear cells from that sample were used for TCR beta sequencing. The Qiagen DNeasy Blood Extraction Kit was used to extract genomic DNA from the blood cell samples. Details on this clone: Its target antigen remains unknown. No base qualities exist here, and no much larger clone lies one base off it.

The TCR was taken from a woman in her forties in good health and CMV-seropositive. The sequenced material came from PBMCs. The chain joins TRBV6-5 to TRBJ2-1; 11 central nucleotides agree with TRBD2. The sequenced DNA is TGTGCCAGCAGTCGGGGACTAGCGGTAGATGAGCAGTTCTTC. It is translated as CASSRGLAVDEQFF.